This TCR beta chain was observed in a study of T cells after yellow fever vaccination. This clonotype appeared a few times. Each CDR3 protein gets one entry after TCRdb re-called the 5' RACE reads with MiXCR. The sample has under 300,000 distinct CDR3 sequences; 5.5% to 8.5% are singletons. V dropped 5 bases and J dropped 1 base, with 9 bases sitting between them. CDR3 size: 14 residues. The chain recombines TRBV12-3 or TRBV12-4 with TRBJ1-3, with D possibly TRBD1 on 5 matching bases. This material consisted of CD4+ T cells sorted from PBMCs, taken on the day of the yellow fever booster vaccination. The TCR was taken from a man between 25 and 39 years old who received the YFV17D yellow fever vaccine. The CDR3 coding sequence is TGTGCCAGCAGTAACTCAGGGTCTGGAAACACCATATATTTT. It specifies CASSNSGSGNTIYF.